A single T cell receptor (beta chain) is shown here with its context. V was pared by 3 bases and J by 7 bases, with 13 bases of the junction left unmatched. In germline, CDR1 is KGHSH, CDR2 LQKENI. This CDR3 region has 17 residues. The sample belongs to a study of blood T cell repertoires in COVID-19. Sequenced by immunoSEQ multiplex PCR; TCRdb stores in-frame clones only, minus some. Of under 250,000 clones listed, more than 70% are singletons. J is TRBJ2-1 and V is TRBV18, with 9 nucleotides matching TRBD1. The sample taken for sequencing was peripheral blood. The sequence came from an elderly woman with acute or convalescent COVID-19. Written as DNA, the CDR3 is TGTGCCAGCTCACCGAGGCCTGCGGACAGGGGAGGGAATGAGCAGTTCTTC. This gives the protein CASSPRPADRGGNEQFF.